This T cell receptor beta chain was captured by sequencing in a study of T cell repertoires in cytomegalovirus infection. Whole-study context: The public TCR beta signatures pointed to both CMV infection and matching HLA type.

MiXCR, applied by TCRdb to the reads, yields one record per CDR3 protein. The table has roughly 320,000 distinct CDR3 sequences, about 8.8% seen once; the top ten hold more than 2.5%. The CDR3 extends over 14 amino acids. Trimming removed 0 bases at V and 8 bases at J, with 10 bases between. Germline V gene lookup returns CDR1 SGHAT and CDR2 FQNNGV. This clonotype was picked up many times. The chain is built from TRBV11-2 and TRBJ1-4; D call uncertain. The clonotype comes from a human donor in good health (CMV status not recorded). Some clones in this sample may be carry-over from other donors' samples. The sequencing sample was made of PBMCs. The CDR3 region is CASSLDRLGEKLFF. In DNA form, the CDR3 reads TGTGCCAGCAGCTTAGACCGATTAGGCGAAAAACTGTTTTTT.